A selection of T cell receptor beta chains follows, all from one sample in a study of Ad26.COV2.S vaccination and SARS-CoV-2 variants. Sequencing used immunoSEQ multiplex PCR; TCRdb keeps in-frame clones, though not all of them. The repertoire includes 410,000 or so clones, about nine tenths of them detected once, and more than 9% sits in the top ten. Sequencing used peripheral blood, obtained in a trial of Ad26.COV2.S vaccine versus placebo. All receptors derive from a person between 18 and 65 years old who received the Ad26.COV2.S COVID-19 vaccine or a placebo. Both conserved end residues are part of each CDR3. A D gene is named only where the DNA matches it firmly. Only some rows state a clone size, as once, few, many or a class for expanded clones.

d_call j_call clone_size v_call cdr3_aa cdr3_nt
TRBD1 TRBJ2-2 - TRBV4-3 CATRQGDTGELFF TGCGCCACCCGACAGGGGGACACCGGGGAGCTGTTTTTT
- TRBJ2-7 - TRBV7-2 CASSHRDAYEQYF TGTGCCAGCAGCCACCGGGACGCCTACGAGCAGTACTTC
- TRBJ2-7 - TRBV12-3/TRBV12-4 CASSLMLTYEQYF TGTGCCAGCAGTTTAATGCTTACCTACGAGCAGTACTTC
TRBD2 TRBJ2-1 - TRBV5-1 CASSLGLAGGNSYNEQFF TGCGCCAGCAGCCTGGGACTAGCGGGAGGGAACTCCTACAATGAGCAGTTCTTC
TRBD2 TRBJ2-1 - TRBV3-1/TRBV3-2 CASSQGGGRASNEQFF TGTGCCAGCAGCCAGGGGGGCGGGAGGGCCTCTAATGAGCAGTTCTTC
TRBD1 TRBJ2-6 - TRBV5-1 CASSLEGQVSGANVLTF TGCGCCAGCAGCTTGGAGGGACAGGTGTCTGGGGCCAACGTCCTGACTTTC
TRBD2 TRBJ2-1 - TRBV10-3 CAIRGVGATSGSYNEQFF TGTGCCATCAGGGGGGTTGGGGCAACTAGCGGGTCCTACAATGAGCAGTTCTTC
- TRBJ2-7 - TRBV21-1 CATGTVSYEQYF TGTGCCACCGGGACCGTCAGCTACGAGCAGTACTTC
TRBD2 TRBJ2-5 - TRBV7-7 CASSLGLAGFKETQYF TGTGCTAGCAGCTTGGGACTAGCGGGATTTAAAGAGACCCAGTACTTC
TRBD1 TRBJ1-1 - TRBV19 CASTDPGQGRSEAFF TGTGCCAGTACCGACCCTGGACAGGGTAGATCTGAAGCTTTCTTT
TRBD1 TRBJ2-7 - TRBV27 CASRRTGGSYEQYF TGTGCCAGCAGAAGAACAGGGGGAAGCTACGAGCAGTACTTC
- TRBJ2-6 - TRBV19 CASNPTSQGSGANVLTF TGTGCCAGTAATCCAACCTCACAGGGATCTGGGGCCAACGTCCTGACTTTC
- TRBJ1-1 - TRBV7-9 CASIEGHTEAFF TGTGCCAGCATTGAAGGGCACACTGAAGCTTTCTTT
- TRBJ1-1 once TRBV11-2 CASNLGWGAEAFF TGTGCCAGCAACCTCGGATGGGGGGCTGAAGCTTTCTTT
TRBD1 TRBJ1-2 - TRBV18 CASSPKQGGNYGYTF TGTGCCAGCTCGCCAAAACAGGGGGGAAACTATGGCTACACCTTC
- TRBJ2-2 - TRBV7-9 CASSKSGSPAGELFF TGTGCCAGCAGCAAATCCGGGAGCCCGGCCGGGGAGCTGTTTTTT
TRBD1 TRBJ1-1 - TRBV27 CASSLSGGTEAFF TGTGCCAGCAGTCTCTCAGGGGGCACTGAAGCTTTCTTT
TRBD2 TRBJ2-1 once TRBV4-1 CASSQEPLAGGLEQFF TGCGCCAGCAGCCAAGAGCCCCTAGCGGGAGGGCTTGAGCAGTTCTTC
- TRBJ2-7 - TRBV6-2/TRBV6-3 CASSPHYEQYF TGTGCCAGCAGCCCCCACTACGAGCAGTACTTC
- TRBJ1-2 - TRBV24-1 CATPRAGAGGWYGYTF TGTGCCACCCCTCGGGCGGGAGCTGGGGGGTGGTATGGCTACACCTTC
TRBD1 TRBJ2-5 - TRBV18 CASSPAGGRLETQYF TGTGCCAGCTCACCTGCAGGGGGCCGTCTAGAGACCCAGTACTTC
- TRBJ2-5 - TRBV29-1 CSVEGVGETQYF TGCAGCGTGGAGGGAGTGGGAGAGACCCAGTACTTC
- TRBJ2-1 - TRBV5-5 CASSLGRRPSYNEQFF TGTGCCAGCAGCTTGGGACGGAGGCCCTCCTACAATGAGCAGTTCTTC
- TRBJ2-1 - TRBV5-1 CASSFPAGSYNEQFF TGCGCCAGCAGCTTTCCGGCGGGCTCCTACAATGAGCAGTTCTTC
- TRBJ1-1 once TRBV30 CAWSLVGVEAFF TGTGCCTGGAGTTTAGTGGGAGTTGAAGCTTTCTTT
TRBD1 TRBJ2-2 - TRBV18 CASSGTVNTGELFF TGTGCCAGCTCAGGGACAGTTAACACCGGGGAGCTGTTTTTT
- TRBJ1-5 - TRBV2 CASSEEGPGAVGQPQHF TGTGCCAGCAGTGAAGAAGGGCCGGGAGCGGTTGGTCAGCCCCAGCATTTT
- TRBJ1-4 - TRBV4-1 CASSQDGTVLNEKLFF TGCGCCAGCAGCCAAGACGGCACGGTGCTTAATGAAAAACTGTTTTTT
- TRBJ2-6 - TRBV7-3 CASSLWPSGANVLTF TGTGCCAGCAGCTTATGGCCCTCTGGGGCCAACGTCCTGACTTTC
- TRBJ1-5 - TRBV11-3 CASSLELGLFWTVSNQPQHF TGTGCCAGCAGCTTAGAACTCGGCTTATTTTGGACAGTTAGCAATCAGCCCCAGCATTTT
TRBD2 TRBJ2-7 - TRBV29-1 CSGGLAGWNYEQYF TGCAGCGGGGGACTAGCGGGTTGGAACTACGAGCAGTACTTC
- TRBJ2-7 - TRBV5-6 CASTTYLWQGSYEQYF TGTGCCAGCACTACCTACCTTTGGCAGGGATCCTACGAGCAGTACTTC
- TRBJ2-6 - TRBV30 CAWSVPSGANVLTF TGTGCCTGGAGTGTACCTTCTGGGGCCAACGTCCTGACTTTC
- TRBJ1-1 - TRBV18 CASSPSGESAEAFF TGTGCCAGCTCACCATCCGGGGAAAGTGCCGAAGCTTTCTTT
- TRBJ2-7 - TRBV30 CAWSVSGRDEQYF TGTGCCTGGAGTGTTTCTGGCAGAGACGAGCAGTACTTC
- TRBJ1-2 - TRBV7-2 CASSLGPLLDYGYTF TGTGCCAGCAGCTTAGGACCTCTCTTGGACTATGGCTACACCTTC
- TRBJ2-7 - TRBV5-4 CASSLLAGNSYEQYF TGTGCCAGCAGCCTCCTGGCGGGGAACTCCTACGAGCAGTACTTC
- TRBJ2-3 - TRBV10-3 CAISKSLSTDTQYF TGTGCCATCAGTAAATCCCTGAGCACAGATACGCAGTATTTT
TRBD1 TRBJ2-7 - TRBV11-2 CASSETGPGQYF TGTGCCAGCAGCGAGACAGGGCCTGGGCAGTACTTC